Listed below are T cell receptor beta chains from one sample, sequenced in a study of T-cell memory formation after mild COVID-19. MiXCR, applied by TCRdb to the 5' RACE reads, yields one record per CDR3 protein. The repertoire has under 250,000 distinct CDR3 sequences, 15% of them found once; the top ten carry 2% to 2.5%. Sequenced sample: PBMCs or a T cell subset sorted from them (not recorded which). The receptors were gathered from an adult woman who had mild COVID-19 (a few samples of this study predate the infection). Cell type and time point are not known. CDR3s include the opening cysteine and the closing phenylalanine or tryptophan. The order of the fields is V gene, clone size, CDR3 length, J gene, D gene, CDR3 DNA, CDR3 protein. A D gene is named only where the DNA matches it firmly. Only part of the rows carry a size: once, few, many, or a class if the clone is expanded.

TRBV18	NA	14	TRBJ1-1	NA	TGTGCCAGCTCACCAACAGGAGAGAACACTGAAGCTTTCTTT	CASSPTGENTEAFF
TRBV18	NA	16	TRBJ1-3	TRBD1	TGTGCCAGCTCACGGCAGGGGGCAAGCTCTGGAAACACCATATATTTT	CASSRQGASSGNTIYF
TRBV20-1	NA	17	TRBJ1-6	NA	TGCAGTGCTAGAGACCTGTCTTGGAACACCTATAATTCACCCCTCCACTTT	CSARDLSWNTYNSPLHF
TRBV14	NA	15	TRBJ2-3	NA	TGTGCCAGCAGCCGCAATTATGAAAGGACAGATACGCAGTATTTT	CASSRNYERTDTQYF
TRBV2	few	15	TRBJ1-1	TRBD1	TGTGCCAGCAGCGTAATGGACAGGCTGAACACTGAAGCTTTCTTT	CASSVMDRLNTEAFF
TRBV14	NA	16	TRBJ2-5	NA	TGTGCCAGCAGCCAAGATAACGGGAATGTCTGGGAGACCCAGTACTTC	CASSQDNGNVWETQYF
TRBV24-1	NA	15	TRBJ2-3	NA	TGTGCCACCAGTGATTTCGGCGGGACCACAGATACGCAGTATTTT	CATSDFGGTTDTQYF
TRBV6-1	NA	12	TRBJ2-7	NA	TGTGCCAGCAGTGTAGATTACTACGAGCAGTACTTC	CASSVDYYEQYF
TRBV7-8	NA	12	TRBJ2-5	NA	TGTGCCAGCAGCGGGGGACAAGAGACCCAGTACTTC	CASSGGQETQYF
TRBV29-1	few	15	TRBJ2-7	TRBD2	TGCAGCGTCGCGGTGGGGCTAGCGGGGGGTTACGAGCAGTACTTC	CSVAVGLAGGYEQYF
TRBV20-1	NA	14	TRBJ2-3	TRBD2	TGCAGTGCTAGGGGGACTAGCCCGGGAGATACGCAGTATTTT	CSARGTSPGDTQYF
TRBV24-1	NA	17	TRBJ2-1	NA	TGTGCCACCAGTGATCCAAACCCCAGGGAAACCTACAATGAGCAGTTCTTC	CATSDPNPRETYNEQFF
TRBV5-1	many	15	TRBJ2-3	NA	TGCGCCAGCAGCTTAACGAGGGGTTACACAGATACGCAGTATTTT	CASSLTRGYTDTQYF
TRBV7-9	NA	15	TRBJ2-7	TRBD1	TGTGCCAGCAGCGGGGACAGACTTAGCTCCTACGAGCAGTACTTC	CASSGDRLSSYEQYF
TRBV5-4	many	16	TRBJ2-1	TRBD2	TGTGCCAGCAGCTTGGAGTTGGCGGGAGGGCCGGTTGAGCAGTTCTTC	CASSLELAGGPVEQFF
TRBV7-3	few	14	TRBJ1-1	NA	TGTGCCAGCAGCTTAGGCCCAGCCGGGGCTGAAGCTTTCTTT	CASSLGPAGAEAFF
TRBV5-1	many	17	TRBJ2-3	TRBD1	TGCGCCAGCAGCGTTCGCCCGGGACAGGGAAACGCAGATACGCAGTATTTT	CASSVRPGQGNADTQYF
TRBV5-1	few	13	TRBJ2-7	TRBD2	TGCGCCAGCAGCTTGATAACTAGCGACGAGCAGTACTTC	CASSLITSDEQYF
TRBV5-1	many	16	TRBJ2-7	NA	TGCGCCAGCACCATTGGGGGCAGAGCGACCAGATACGAGCAGTACTTC	CASTIGGRATRYEQYF
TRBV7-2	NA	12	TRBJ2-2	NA	TGTGCCAGCAGCCAACCCCCCGGGGAGCTGTTTTTT	CASSQPPGELFF
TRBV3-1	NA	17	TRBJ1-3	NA	TGTGCCAGCAGCCAAGTCCAGGGGACCCTCTCTGGAAACACCATATATTTT	CASSQVQGTLSGNTIYF
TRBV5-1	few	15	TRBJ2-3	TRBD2	TGCGCCAGCAGCTTGGGAGGCGGGAGAGAAGATACGCAGTATTTT	CASSLGGGREDTQYF
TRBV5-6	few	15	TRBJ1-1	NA	TGTGCCAGCAGCTCGGGACTGTTGATGAACACTGAAGCTTTCTTT	CASSSGLLMNTEAFF
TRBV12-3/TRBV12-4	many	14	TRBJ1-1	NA	TGTGCCAGCAGTTACCGGATTCGGAACACTGAAGCTTTCTTT	CASSYRIRNTEAFF
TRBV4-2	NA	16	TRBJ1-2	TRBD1	TGTGCCAGCAGCCAAGACGGACAGGCCGCTAACTATGGCTACACCTTC	CASSQDGQAANYGYTF